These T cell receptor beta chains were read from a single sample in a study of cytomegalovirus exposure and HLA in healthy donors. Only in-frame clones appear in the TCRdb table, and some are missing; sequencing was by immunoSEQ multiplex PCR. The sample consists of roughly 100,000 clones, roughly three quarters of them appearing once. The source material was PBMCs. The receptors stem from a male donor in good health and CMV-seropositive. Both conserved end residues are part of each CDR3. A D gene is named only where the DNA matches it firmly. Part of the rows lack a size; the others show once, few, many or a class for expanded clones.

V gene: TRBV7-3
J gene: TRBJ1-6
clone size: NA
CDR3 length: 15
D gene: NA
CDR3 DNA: TGTGCCAGCAGCTCTCAGGGCCCCTATAATTCACCCCTCCACTTT
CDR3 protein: CASSSQGPYNSPLHF

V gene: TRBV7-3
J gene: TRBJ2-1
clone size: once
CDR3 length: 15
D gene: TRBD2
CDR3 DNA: TGTGCCAGCAGCTTAAACCTAGCGGCCTACAATGAGCAGTTCTTC
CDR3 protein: CASSLNLAAYNEQFF

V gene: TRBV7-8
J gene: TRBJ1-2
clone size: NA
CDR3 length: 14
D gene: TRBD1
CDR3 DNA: TGTGCCAGCAGCCCCGCCGGACAGGGGAGTGGCTACACCTTC
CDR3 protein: CASSPAGQGSGYTF

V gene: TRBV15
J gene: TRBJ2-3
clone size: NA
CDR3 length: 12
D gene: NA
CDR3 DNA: TGTGCCACCAGCAGATACACAGATACGCAGTATTTT
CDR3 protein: CATSRYTDTQYF

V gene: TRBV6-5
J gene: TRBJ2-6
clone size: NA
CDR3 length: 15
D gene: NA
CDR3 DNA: TGTGCCAGCAGTTATGGGCACTCTGGGGCCAACGGCCTGACTTTC
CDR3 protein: CASSYGHSGANGLTF

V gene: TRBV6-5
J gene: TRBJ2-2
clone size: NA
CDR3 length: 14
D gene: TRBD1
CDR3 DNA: TGTGCCAGCAGATCCCGGGACAGAGCCGGGGAGCTGTTTTTT
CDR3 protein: CASRSRDRAGELFF

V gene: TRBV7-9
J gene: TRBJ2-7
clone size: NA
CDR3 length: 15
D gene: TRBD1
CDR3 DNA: TGTGCCAGCAGCCCCTCGGGGGGACAGGGTGTGGAGCAGTACTTC
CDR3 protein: CASSPSGGQGVEQYF

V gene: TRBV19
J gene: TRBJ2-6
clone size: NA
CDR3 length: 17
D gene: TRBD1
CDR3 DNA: TGTGCCAGTAGTACAGGGACAGGGGACTCTGGGGCCAACGGCCTGACTTTC
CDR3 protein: CASSTGTGDSGANGLTF

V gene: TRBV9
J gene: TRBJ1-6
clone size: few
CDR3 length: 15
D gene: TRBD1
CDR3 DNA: TGTGCCAGCAGCGTAGGTGCGACAGGGGGTCAGGCCCTCCACTTT
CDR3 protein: CASSVGATGGQALHF

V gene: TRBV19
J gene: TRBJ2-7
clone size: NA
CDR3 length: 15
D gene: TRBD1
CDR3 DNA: TGTGCCAGTAGATTACAGGGGGCCCCCTCCTACGAGCAGTACTTC
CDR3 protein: CASRLQGAPSYEQYF

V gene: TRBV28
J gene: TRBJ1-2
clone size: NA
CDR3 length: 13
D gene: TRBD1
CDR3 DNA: TGTGCCAGCAGCTCGGGACAGGGGTCTAGTAACACCTTC
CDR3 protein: CASSSGQGSSNTF

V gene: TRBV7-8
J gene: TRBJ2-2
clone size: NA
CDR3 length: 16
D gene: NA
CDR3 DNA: TGTGCCAGCAGCTTAACGGCTAGCGCGAACACCGGGGAGCTGTTTTTT
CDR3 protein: CASSLTASANTGELFF

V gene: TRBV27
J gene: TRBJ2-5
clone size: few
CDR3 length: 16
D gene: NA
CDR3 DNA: TGTGCCAGCAGTTTATATGGTCCCCTTTTCGGAGAGACCCAGTACTTC
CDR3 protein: CASSLYGPLFGETQYF

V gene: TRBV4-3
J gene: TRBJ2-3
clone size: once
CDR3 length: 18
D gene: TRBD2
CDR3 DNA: TGCGCCAGCAGCCCGTTCGGGCCCGCGGGAGGGAGCACAGATACGCAGTATTTT
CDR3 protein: CASSPFGPAGGSTDTQYF

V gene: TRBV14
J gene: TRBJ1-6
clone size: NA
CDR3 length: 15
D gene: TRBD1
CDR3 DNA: TGTGCCAGCAGCCAGCAGGGGGCTGCTAATTCACCCCTCCACTTT
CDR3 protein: CASSQQGAANSPLHF

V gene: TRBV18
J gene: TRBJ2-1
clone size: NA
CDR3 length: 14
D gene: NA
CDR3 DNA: TGTGCCAGCTCACCACCCGCTAGCGCTAATGAGCAGTTCTTC
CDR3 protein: CASSPPASANEQFF

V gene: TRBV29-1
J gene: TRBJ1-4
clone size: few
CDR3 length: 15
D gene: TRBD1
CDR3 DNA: TGCAGCGTCAGAGGTACAGGGGGATGGGCTGAAAAACTGTTTTTT
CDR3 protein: CSVRGTGGWAEKLFF

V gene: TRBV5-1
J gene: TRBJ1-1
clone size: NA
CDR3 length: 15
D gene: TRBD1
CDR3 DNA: TGCGCCAGCAGCGTTTCGTCGCAGGGGGTTTCTGAAGCTTTCTTT
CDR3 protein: CASSVSSQGVSEAFF

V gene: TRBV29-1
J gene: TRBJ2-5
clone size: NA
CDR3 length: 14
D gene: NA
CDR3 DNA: TGCAGCGTGGCGATGGGGAGGGGGAAAGAGACCCAGTACTTC
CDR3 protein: CSVAMGRGKETQYF

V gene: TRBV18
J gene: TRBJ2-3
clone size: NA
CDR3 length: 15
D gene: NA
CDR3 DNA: TGTGCCAGCTCACCACGCAGCGACCGCACAGATACGCAGTATTTT
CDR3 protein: CASSPRSDRTDTQYF